Here is one T cell receptor (beta chain) with its context. These data originate in a study of glioma-infiltrating T cells after dendritic cell vaccination. V shed 4 bases and J 8 bases; nucleotides not matched to a gene: 9. The CDR3 is made up of 15 amino acids. Germline CDR1 reads SGHTA; CDR2 reads FQGNSA. Sequencing used immunoSEQ multiplex PCR; TCRdb keeps in-frame clones, though not all of them. The sample shows approximately 100,000 clones, roughly four fifths of them seen only once. This TCR was sampled from a human donor with glioblastoma. The rearrangement uses TRBV7-2 and TRBJ1-4, with 8 bases that match TRBD1. The specimen was blood, collected before dendritic cell vaccination. CDR3 nucleotide sequence: TGTGCCAGCAGCTCTCGGCAGGGGGCTTTGGAAAAACTGTTTTTT. Protein sequence: CASSSRQGALEKLFF. The full variable domain, completed using reference TRBV7-2 and TRBJ1-4, is GAGVSQSPSNKVTEKGKDVELRCDPISGHTALYWYRQSLGQGLEFLIYFQGNSAPDKSGLPSDRFSAERTGGSVSTLTIQRTQQEDSAVYLCASSSRQGALEKLFFGSGTQLSVL.